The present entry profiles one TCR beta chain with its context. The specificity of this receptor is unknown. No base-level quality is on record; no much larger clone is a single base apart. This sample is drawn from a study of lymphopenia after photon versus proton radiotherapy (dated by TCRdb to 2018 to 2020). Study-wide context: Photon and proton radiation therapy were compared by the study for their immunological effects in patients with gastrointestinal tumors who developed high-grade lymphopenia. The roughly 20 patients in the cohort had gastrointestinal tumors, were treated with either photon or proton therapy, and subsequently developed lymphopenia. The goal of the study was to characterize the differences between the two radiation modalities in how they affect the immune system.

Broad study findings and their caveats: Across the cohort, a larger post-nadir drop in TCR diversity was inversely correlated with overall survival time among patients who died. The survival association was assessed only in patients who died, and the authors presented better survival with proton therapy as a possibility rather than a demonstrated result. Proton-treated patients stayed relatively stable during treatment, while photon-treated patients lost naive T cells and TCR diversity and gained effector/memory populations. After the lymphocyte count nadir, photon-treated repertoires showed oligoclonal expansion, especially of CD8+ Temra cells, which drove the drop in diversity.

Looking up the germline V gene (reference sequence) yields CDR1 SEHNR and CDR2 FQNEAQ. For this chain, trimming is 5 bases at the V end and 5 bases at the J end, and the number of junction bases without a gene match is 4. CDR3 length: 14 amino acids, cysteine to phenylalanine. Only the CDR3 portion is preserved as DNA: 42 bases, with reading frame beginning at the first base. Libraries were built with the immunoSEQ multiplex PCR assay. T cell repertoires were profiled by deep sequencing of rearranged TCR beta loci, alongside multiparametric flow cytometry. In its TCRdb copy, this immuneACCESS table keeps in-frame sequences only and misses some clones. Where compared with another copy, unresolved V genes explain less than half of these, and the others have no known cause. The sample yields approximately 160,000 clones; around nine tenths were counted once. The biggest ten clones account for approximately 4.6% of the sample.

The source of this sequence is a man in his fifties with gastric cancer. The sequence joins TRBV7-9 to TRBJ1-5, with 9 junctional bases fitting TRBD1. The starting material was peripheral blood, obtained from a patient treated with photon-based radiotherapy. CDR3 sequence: CASSRTGDDQPQHF. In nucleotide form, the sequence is TGTGCCAGCAGCCGGACAGGGGACGATCAGCCCCAGCATTTT.